The 5 T cell receptor beta chains reported below all come from one sample, sequenced in a study of OX40 agonist ivuxolimab in advanced cancers. Repertoires were generated with immunoSEQ multiplex PCR, while TCRdb's copy carries only in-frame clones and drops some. The sample yields 96,000 or so clones, around 80% seen once. Here the sequenced sample was CD4+ or CD8+ T cells sorted from blood, taken in a trial of the OX40 agonist ivuxolimab. The receptors stem from an adult with an advanced solid tumor such as melanoma, head and neck, liver or kidney cancer.

The chain uses TRBV4-2 and TRBJ2-7, with D tentatively TRBD2 (6 bases). The V end lost 0 bases, the J end lost 3 bases, and 15 bases lay between the germline ends. Germline lookup yields CDR1 LGHNA and CDR2 YNFKEQ. CDR3 size: 16 residues. The CDR3 region is CASSQEGTADYYEQYF. DNA for the CDR3: TGTGCCAGCAGCCAAGAGGGGACTGCCGACTACTACGAGCAGTACTTC.

This sequence joins TRBV10-2 and TRBJ2-5, with TRBD2 identical over 14 bases. The V gene end was trimmed by 4 bases and the J gene end by 3 bases; junction bases not matched to a gene: 13. Germline lookup yields CDR1 WSHSY and CDR2 SAAADI. The CDR3 consists of 19 residues. The CDR3 reads CASSGGTSGSGFLEETQYF. CDR3 DNA: TGCGCCAGCAGTGGGGGGACTAGCGGGAGTGGGTTTTTAGAAGAGACCCAGTACTTC.

This sequence joins TRBV6-5 and TRBJ1-5; tentative D call: TRBD1 (6 bases). Germline values: CDR1 MNHEY, CDR2 SVGAGI. The CDR3 contains 13 residues. V lost 6 bases and J lost 3, with 9 bases in between. Here the CDR3 reads CASRQGFNQPQHF. CDR3 coding DNA: TGTGCCAGCAGGCAGGGGTTCAATCAGCCCCAGCATTTT.

This clone was detected only a few times. The genes are TRBV9 and TRBJ1-5; no clear D. Trimming shortened V by 0 bases and J by 4 bases, and 5 bases separated the two germline ends. The CDR3 is 13 residues long. Germline assignment: CDR1 SGDLS and CDR2 YYNGEE. The CDR3 here is CASSVEMNQPQHF. CDR3 in DNA: TGTGCCAGCAGCGTAGAGATGAATCAGCCCCAGCATTTT.

As regards this clone: This specimen includes other DNA sequences encoding the same CDR3. The rearrangement uses TRBV29-1 and TRBJ2-2; D not resolved. The V end was cut by 6 bases, the J end by 0 bases, with 5 bases between. The germline V gene has CDR1 SQVTM and CDR2 ANQGSEA. The CDR3 is 12 residues long. This CDR3 is CSVGTNTGELFF. The CDR3 region has the DNA TGCAGCGTGGGAACGAACACCGGGGAGCTGTTTTTT.